One sample yielded the 14 T cell receptor beta chains listed below, sequenced in a study of blood T cell repertoires in COVID-19. Assay: immunoSEQ multiplex PCR; the TCRdb copy retains only in-frame clones and omits some. The profile covers roughly 60,000 clones, with about 81% appearing a single time and about 15% taken by the ten largest. The sequenced sample consisted of peripheral blood. These receptors originate from a man at least 80 years old with acute or convalescent COVID-19.

The chain links TRBV18 to TRBJ1-1; the match to TRBD1 covers 7 bases. The V gene end was trimmed by 3 bases and the J gene end by 11 bases; junction bases not matched to a gene: 6. CDR1 is KGHSH and CDR2 is LQKENI in the germline V gene. The CDR3 runs to 12 residues. This chain's CDR3 is CASSPRDSLAFF. The CDR3, as DNA: TGTGCCAGCTCACCCCGGGACAGTTTGGCTTTCTTT.

This chain uses TRBV7-9 with TRBJ1-2; TRBD1 is a possible D gene (5 bases). V lost 5 bases, J lost 3 bases, and 13 bases lay in between. Germline loops: CDR1 SEHNR, CDR2 FQNEAQ (reference sequence). The CDR3 contains 14 residues. The CDR3 protein is CASSPPTEYYGYTF. The CDR3, as DNA: TGTGCCAGCAGCCCCCCGACAGAATACTATGGCTACACCTTC.

The chain employs TRBV28 and TRBJ1-5; D perhaps matches TRBD1 (6 bases). Germline values: CDR1 MDHEN, CDR2 SYDVKM. Trimming removed 5 bases at V and 0 bases at J, with 11 bases between. The CDR3 spans 15 residues. CDR3 sequence: CASSEPGDSNQPQHF. The DNA of the CDR3 is TGTGCCAGCAGTGAACCAGGGGATAGCAATCAGCCCCAGCATTTT.

The chain carries TRBV5-8 and TRBJ1-4; D is undetermined. The length of the CDR3 is 15 residues. The germline CDR1 and CDR2 sequences are SGHTS and YDEGEE. V lost 5 bases and J lost 8, with 19 bases in between. Here the CDR3 reads CASRIPARPEEKLFF. The CDR3 DNA is TGTGCCAGCAGGATCCCTGCTAGACCCGAGGAAAAACTGTTTTTT.

The rearrangement links TRBV14 to TRBJ2-5; the D is unclear. Trimming took 4 bases from V and 5 from J, leaving 11 bases between them. From germline, CDR1 is SGHDN and CDR2 FVKESK. The CDR3 runs 13 residues. The CDR3 loop is CASSRAHQETQYF. CDR3 DNA: TGTGCCAGCAGCCGGGCCCATCAGGAGACCCAGTACTTC.

This chain links TRBV5-1 with TRBJ1-1; D is uncertain. V shed 6 bases and J shed 1 base, with 13 bases lying between them. Germline values: CDR1 SGHRS, CDR2 YFSETQ. The CDR3 length is 14 residues. The CDR3 DNA sequence: TGCGCCAGCATCCCCTCCCCGGGGAACACTGAAGCTTTCTTT. Translation gives CASIPSPGNTEAFF.

The chain links TRBV29-1 to TRBJ2-3, with TRBD1 as a possible D gene (5 bases). Germline V gene lookup returns CDR1 SQVTM and CDR2 ANQGSEA. The length of the CDR3 is 14 residues. Trimming removed 3 bases at V and 2 bases at J, with 12 bases between. The DNA for the CDR3 is TGCAGCGTTGATCAGGGTACCCACACAGATACGCAGTATTTT. It translates to CSVDQGTHTDTQYF.

The genes are TRBV7-6 and TRBJ2-7; 9 positions match TRBD1. Germline trimming cut 5 bases from V and 6 bases from J; bases unmatched to any gene: 14. Germline lookup yields CDR1 SGHVS and CDR2 FNYEAQ. The CDR3 has 16 residues. The CDR3 is CASSPRPGQGSPEQYF. CDR3 sequence (DNA): TGTGCCAGCAGCCCGCGGCCGGGACAGGGATCTCCCGAGCAGTACTTC. The full variable domain, with the rest looked up from reference TRBV7-6 and TRBJ2-7, is GAGVSQSPRYKVTKRGQDVALRCDPISGHVSLYWYRQALGQGPEFLTYFNYEAQQDKSGLPNDRFSAERPEGSISTLTIQRTEQRDSAMYRCASSPRPGQGSPEQYFGPGTRLTVT.

Only one count was recorded for this clone. The chain recombines TRBV6-5 with TRBJ2-7; 10 nucleotides match TRBD1. CDR1 and CDR2 from the germline V gene are MNHEY and SVGAGI. This CDR3 has 16 residues. V shed 7 bases, J shed 4 bases, and the junction held 13 bases outside the gene matches. For the CDR3, the DNA is TGTGCCAGCACTTATCAATGGGGACAGGGGTTTTACGAGCAGTACTTC. Encoded protein: CASTYQWGQGFYEQYF.

The chain has TRBV3-1 (or the pseudogene TRBV3-2) and TRBJ2-3; 7 bases are a match to TRBD2. Trimming removed 3 bases from V and 6 bases from J; junction bases left unmatched: 6. CDR1 is LGHDT and CDR2 is YNNKEL in the germline V gene (reference sequence). The CDR3 is 14 amino acids. CDR3 sequence reads: CASSQALGGDTQYF. CDR3 coding DNA: TGTGCCAGCAGCCAGGCTCTGGGGGGGGATACGCAGTATTTT.

The chain links TRBV29-1 to TRBJ1-2; the D gene is possibly TRBD1 (6 bases). This CDR3 has 11 amino acids. Germline values: CDR1 SQVTM, CDR2 ANQGSEA. V was shortened by 8 bases and J by 4 bases, with 11 bases between the two germline ends. The CDR3 loop reads CSTRDTYGYTF. CDR3 DNA: TGCAGCACCCGGGACACCTATGGCTACACCTTC. The whole variable domain, remainder taken from reference TRBV29-1 and TRBJ1-2, is SAVISQKPSRDICQRGTSLTIQCQVDSQVTMMFWYRQQPGQSLTLIATANQGSEATYESGFVIDKFPISRPNLTFSTLTVSNMSPEDSSIYLCSTRDTYGYTFGSGTRLTVV.

The chain has TRBV5-1 and TRBJ2-1; D might be TRBD2 (5 bases). The germline V and J ends were trimmed by 5 bases and 1 base, with 10 bases remaining between them. Germline V gene data show CDR1 as SGHRS and CDR2 as YFSETQ. The CDR3 is made up of 14 amino acids. The CDR3 DNA reads as TGCGCCAGCAGGGAACTAGAGTCCTACAATGAGCAGTTCTTC. Protein: CASRELESYNEQFF.

The V gene is TRBV5-1, the J gene TRBJ2-3; tentative D call: TRBD1 (5 bases). The V and J ends lost 4 bases and 2 bases respectively, with 14 bases between them. The CDR3 runs to 15 residues. From germline, CDR1 is SGHRS and CDR2 YFSETQ. The CDR3 DNA follows: TGCGCCAGCAGCCAAAGTGACAGCCCCACAGATACGCAGTATTTT. Translation gives CASSQSDSPTDTQYF.

This chain joins TRBV3-1 (or the pseudogene TRBV3-2) and TRBJ2-5; D possibly corresponds to TRBD2 (6 bases). Germline CDR1 reads LGHDT; CDR2 reads YNNKEL (reference sequence). There are 16 residues in the CDR3. Between the trimmed V and J ends, which lost 0 bases and 2 bases, there was a span of 13 bases. CDR3 sequence reads: CASSQDWRVGQETQYF. CDR3 in DNA: TGTGCCAGCAGCCAAGATTGGAGGGTCGGGCAAGAGACCCAGTACTTC.